This entry describes one T cell receptor beta chain. Which antigen it targets is not known. No base quality values were provided; no much bigger clone lies one nucleotide off. This entry comes from a study of blood T cell repertoires in COVID-19 (dated by TCRdb to 2020 to 2021). For context, the study as a whole: Samples covering the acute and convalescent phases of COVID-19 were provided by collaborators in the United States, Italy and Spain. The prospective study material was composed of cDNA or gDNA derived from T cells, B-cell-depleted T cells, or PBMCs. Subjects who had been exposed to COVID-19, were actively infected with it, or had recovered from it provided the deeply sampled blood TCRbeta repertoires that made up the dataset. The repertoires were made available in a free public database intended to serve as a resource for research on the immune response to SARS-CoV-2. The samples were drawn from two sources: the first 160 participants of the ongoing ImmuneRACE study, and over 1,000 subjects contributed by 6 global collaborators. Sample metadata almost always included a de-identified subject ID, COVID-19 status, age in years and sex. HLA class I and class II types, where available, came from metadata supplied by the sample provider rather than from assay-based typing. Study-level results and caveats: How much clinical and demographic metadata was included differed by source and by participant, and the metadata was provided uncurated.

A distance of 9 bases separates the germline ends of V and J, which lose 0 bases and 0 bases respectively. The germline V gene gives CDR1 as MGHRA and CDR2 as YSYEKL. The CDR3 numbers 16 residues from cysteine through phenylalanine. The kept DNA is CDR3 alone, 48 bases in frame from the first base. TCRbeta CDR3 regions were amplified from genomic DNA using the immunoSEQ Assay, a bias-controlled multiplex PCR. As for how the authors treated the data: The number of nucleated cells in each sample was estimated from the amplification of reference gene primers within the assay. Sequence reads were collapsed and filtered to measure the absolute abundance of every unique TCRbeta CDR3 rearrangement. For each sample, productive Simpson clonality was calculated by taking the square root of Simpson's diversity index across productive rearrangements. The immuneACCESS repertoire file appears here via TCRdb, limited to in-frame rearrangements. These files lack a portion of the clones; in checked studies, under half of the deficit traces to unresolved V genes, and the cause of the others is not known. V, J and clone size were drawn from that table, and D and trimming were deduced from the DNA. Across this sample there are around 170,000 clones, with 88% seen only once. Roughly 9% of the sample rests with the top ten.

Participants in the prospective study were enrolled through a virtual design, were aged 18 to 89 years, and lived in about 25 United States geographic areas. Cohort assignment in the prospective study relied on participant-reported clinical history from a screening survey and a study questionnaire. ImmuneRACE Cohort 3 recovered participants were defined by two consecutive negative NP/OP PCR tests, healthcare professional clearance, or symptom resolution. In the prospective study, mobile phlebotomists collected whole blood, serum and a nasopharyngeal or oropharyngeal swab from each participant. Over a roughly 2-month period, participants in the prospective study had the option of providing additional blood draws and questionnaires. Prospective study blood samples were shipped either frozen or at room temperature before DNA extraction.

This TCR was sampled from a woman aged 18-29 years who had recovered from COVID-19. The specimen was PBMCs or T cells enriched from blood (not recorded which). The chain links TRBV4-1 with TRBJ1-3, with no confidently assigned D gene. CDR3 protein: CASSQDQQTSGNTIYF. The bases are TGCGCCAGCAGCCAAGATCAACAGACCTCTGGAAACACCATATATTTT.